These 26 T cell receptor beta chains came from one sample sequenced in a study of blood T cells in healthy people across ages. A second PCR, run for roughly 7 to 11 cycles, used a sample-barcoded 5' primer plus a J-beta primer mix. TCRdb reprocessed the 5' RACE reads with MiXCR, giving one entry per CDR3 protein. The sample gives 780,000 or so distinct CDR3 sequences, 53% of which show up once; approximately 40% is in the top ten. Sequencing input: blood. The receptors here all came from an older man in good health.

The chain has TRBV21-1 and TRBJ1-2; the table names TRBD1, a call not compared with the DNA. TRBV21-1 is given as a pseudogene. The CDR3 extends over 15 amino acids. Here the CDR3 reads CAGSLRRPLNYGYTF. For the CDR3, the DNA is TGTGCCGGCAGCCTTAGACGGCCCCTTAACTATGGCTACACCTTC.

The V gene is TRBV2, the J gene TRBJ2-5; 8 nucleotides line up with TRBD1. V lost 6 bases, J lost 5 bases, and 11 bases stayed unmatched. Germline V gene data show CDR1 as SNHLY and CDR2 as FYNNEI. This CDR3 is built from 15 residues. CDR3 protein: CASSRGQGSGETQYF. The DNA for the CDR3 is TGTGCCAGCAGCCGCGGACAGGGATCAGGGGAGACCCAGTACTTC. The full variable domain, completed using reference TRBV2 and TRBJ2-5, is EPEVTQTPSHQVTQMGQEVILRCVPISNHLYFYWYRQILGQKVEFLVSFYNNEISEKSEIFDDQFSVERPDGSNFTLKIRSTKLEDSAMYFCASSRGQGSGETQYFGPGTRLLVL.

The chain joins TRBV6-5 to TRBJ2-6; D is undetermined. The germline V gene encodes CDR1 MNHEY and CDR2 SVGAGI. Between the trimmed V and J ends, which lost 7 bases and 3 bases, there was a span of 4 bases. There are 12 residues in the CDR3. CDR3 sequence: CASKVGANVLTF. CDR3 nucleotides: TGTGCCAGCAAGGTTGGGGCCAACGTCCTGACTTTC.

This clonotype was recorded once. J is TRBJ2-6 and V is TRBV2; D unclear. The V end was cut by 6 bases, the J end by 0 bases, with 12 bases between. CDR3 length: 16 residues. Germline lookup yields CDR1 SNHLY and CDR2 FYNNEI. This CDR3 reads CASSSEQSSGANVLTF. In DNA, the CDR3 is TGTGCCAGCAGCTCCGAACAGAGCTCTGGGGCCAACGTCCTGACTTTC.

The chain is built from TRBV12-3 or TRBV12-4 and TRBJ2-7, with D tentatively TRBD1 (5 bases). Trimming removed 7 bases at V and 2 bases at J, with 12 bases between. The CDR3 sequence is 13 residues long. The CDR3 here is CASTSDSTYEQYF. The CDR3, as DNA: TGTGCCAGCACCTCCGACAGCACCTACGAGCAGTACTTC.

There are many counts of this clonotype. This chain links TRBV29-1 with TRBJ2-7, with 8 bases identical to TRBD2. The CDR3 consists of 13 residues. In germline, CDR1 is SQVTM, CDR2 ANQGSEA. V shed 4 bases, J shed 2 bases, and the junction held 4 bases outside the gene matches. The CDR3 is CSVGGTSAYEQYF. Written as DNA, the CDR3 is TGCAGCGTTGGAGGGACTAGTGCCTACGAGCAGTACTTC.

This clonotype came up a few times. The chain has TRBV20-1 and TRBJ2-4, with a possible D match to TRBD1 (6 bases). CDR3 length: 15 residues. Trimming took off 0 bases at V and 13 bases at J, with 22 bases between the two ends. Looked up from germline, CDR1 is DFQATT and CDR2 is SNEGSKA (reference sequence). The CDR3 loop is CSARDPLGVQGQQYF. DNA for the CDR3: TGCAGTGCTAGAGATCCATTAGGTGTCCAGGGGCAGCAGTACTTC.

The CDR3 nucleotides are TGTGCCACCAGTGGGGACAGGGTTGAAGAGACCCAGTACTTC. As protein: CATSGDRVEETQYF. The chain combines TRBV24-1 with TRBJ2-5, with 9 bases identical to TRBD1. Germline CDR1 and CDR2: KGHDR and SFDVKD. The junction had 3 bases not matched to a gene; V was cut back by 5 bases and J by 3 bases. The CDR3 spans 14 residues.

This clonotype is a singleton in its sample. The rearrangement links TRBV6-2 or TRBV6-3 to TRBJ2-1; TRBD2 matches at 15 bases. Germline CDR1 and CDR2: MNHEY and SVGEGT. The CDR3 spans 21 residues. V lost 0 bases and J lost 0; bases outside the gene matches: 9. CDR3 sequence reads: CASSYSTPGLAGGSSYNEQFF. CDR3 nucleotide sequence: TGTGCCAGCAGTTACTCGACTCCGGGACTAGCGGGAGGTAGCTCCTACAATGAGCAGTTCTTC.

This clonotype occurred once. The chain combines TRBV11-1 with TRBJ1-2; D unresolved. The germline CDR1 and CDR2 sequences are SGHAT and FQDESV (reference sequence). V lost 5 bases to trimming and J lost 5 bases, with 15 bases between them. The CDR3 length is 14 residues. CDR3 protein: CASSASQVGYGYTF. The CDR3 region has the DNA TGTGCCAGCAGCGCCTCACAAGTCGGGTATGGCTACACCTTC.

J is TRBJ2-3 and V is TRBV27; TRBD1 matches 8 bases. The CDR3 contains 16 residues. Losses at the gene ends were 5 bases for V and 2 bases for J; bases not matched to a gene: 9. CDR1 is MNHEY, CDR2 SMNVEV, per germline (reference sequence). DNA of the CDR3: TGTGCCAGCAGTCGACAGGGGTGGCCCGCCACAGATACGCAGTATTTT. Amino acid sequence: CASSRQGWPATDTQYF.

The CDR3 bases are TGTGCCAGCTCACCCTTCACGGGGGAGCAGTACTTC. Amino acid sequence: CASSPFTGEQYF. The chain links TRBV18 to TRBJ2-7, with D possibly TRBD2 on 5 matching bases. The CDR3 extends over 12 amino acids. Germline V gene sequence: CDR1 KGHSH, CDR2 LQKENI. Between the trimmed V and J ends, which lost 3 bases and 7 bases, there was a span of 10 bases.

The chain has TRBV29-1 and TRBJ2-3; tentatively, D is TRBD2 (6 bases). Trimming cost V 6 bases and J 14 bases, with 24 bases left between them. CDR3 length: 13 residues. Germline loops: CDR1 SQVTM, CDR2 ANQGSEA. CDR3 protein: CSVGGLNHRYAYF. The CDR3 DNA is TGCAGCGTGGGGGGACTCAACCACAGATACGCGTATTTT.

CDR3 residues: CASSRGLADTQYF. CDR3 bases: TGTGCCAGCAGTCGAGGACTCGCGGATACGCAGTATTTT. The chain employs TRBV11-1 and TRBJ2-3; a weak D match, TRBD2 (5 bases). The germline gives CDR1 SGHAT, CDR2 FQDESV (reference sequence). This CDR3 is 13 amino acids long. Trimming removed 6 bases from V and 6 bases from J, with 13 bases in between. The whole variable domain, filled in from reference TRBV11-1 and TRBJ2-3, reads EAEVAQSPRYKITEKSQAVAFWCDPISGHATLYWYRQILGQGPELLVQFQDESVVDDSQLPKDRFSAERLKGVDSTLKIQPAELGDSAMYLCASSRGLADTQYFGPGTRLTVL.

The chain is built from TRBV11-2 and TRBJ1-2; D perhaps matches TRBD1 (5 bases). Germline V gives CDR1 SGHAT, CDR2 FQNNGV. V was shortened by 5 bases and J by 7 bases, with 17 bases between the two germline ends. The CDR3 runs to 14 residues. Written as DNA, the CDR3 is TGTGCCAGCAGCCCCCAGGGCAGGACGGGTGGCTACACCTTC. Its translation: CASSPQGRTGGYTF.

The chain is built from TRBV7-2 and TRBJ1-4, with 7 bases aligning to TRBD1. The junction had 3 bases not matched to a gene; V was cut back by 6 bases and J by 2 bases. The germline CDR1 and CDR2 sequences are SGHTA and FQGNSA. This CDR3 region has 14 residues. The CDR3 reads CASRRGRTNEKLFF. The CDR3 bases are TGTGCCAGCAGAAGGGGGCGGACTAATGAAAAACTGTTTTTT.

The chain carries TRBV28 and TRBJ1-2; no clear D. Trimming removed 7 bases from V and 2 bases from J, with 8 bases in between. The CDR3 consists of 12 residues. The V gene's germline CDR1 is MDHEN and CDR2 SYDVKM. This CDR3 is CASTKLNYGYTF. CDR3 sequence (DNA): TGTGCCAGCACCAAGTTAAACTATGGCTACACCTTC.

The sample holds one count of this clonotype. This chain uses TRBV18 with TRBJ1-1; 9 bases fit TRBD1. After removal of 3 bases from V and 1 base from J, the junction contained 6 bases not matched to a gene. The CDR3 contains 16 residues. The germline CDR1 and CDR2 sequences are KGHSH and LQKENI. This CDR3 is CASSPSGQGGNTEAFF. In nucleotides, the CDR3 is TGTGCCAGCTCACCTTCGGGACAGGGTGGGAACACTGAAGCTTTCTTT.

The CDR3 is CASSPSGGGSLYNEQFF. The CDR3 DNA sequence: TGTGCCAGCAGCCCCTCCGGGGGGGGTTCACTCTACAATGAGCAGTTCTTC. This chain connects TRBV9 to TRBJ2-1, with TRBD2 matching over 8 bases. V was clipped by 4 bases and J by 3 bases; unmatched bases: 12. This CDR3 contains 17 residues. The germline CDR1 and CDR2 sequences are SGDLS and YYNGEE.

The V and J genes are TRBV10-3 and TRBJ1-4; D is possibly TRBD1 (5 bases). The V end lost 6 bases, the J end lost 7 bases, and 12 bases lay between the germline ends. Germline values: CDR1 ENHRY, CDR2 SYGVKD. The CDR3 is 13 amino acids. The CDR3 DNA reads TGTGCCATCAGGGGGGAGTGGAGTGAAAAACTGTTTTTT. Amino acids: CAIRGEWSEKLFF.

In this sample, this clonotype turned up once. Relative to the germline gene, one junction end is altered; a read error may explain this. The chain recombines TRBV18 with TRBJ1-4; 10 bases are a match to TRBD1. The CDR3 loop spans 17 amino acids. Germline V gene lookup returns CDR1 KGHSH and CDR2 LQKENI. CDR3 bases: TGTGCCAGCTCACCACGGGGACAGGGGATACTTAATGAAGAACTGTTTTTT. Amino acids: CASSPRGQGILNEELFF.

This clonotype was seen a handful of times. CDR3 coding DNA: TGTGCCAGCAGTCCGCCGGACTATGGCTACACCTTC. It yields the protein CASSPPDYGYTF. The V call is TRBV27, the J call TRBJ1-2, with D unresolved. This CDR3 is 12 amino acids long. V lost 5 bases and J 3 bases, leaving 7 bases between the germline ends. Germline CDR1 is MNHEY and CDR2 is SMNVEV (reference sequence).

A few counts support this clonotype. V gene TRBV5-1 combines with J gene TRBJ2-1; no clear D gene. The V gene's germline CDR1 is SGHRS and CDR2 YFSETQ. V lost 2 bases and J 4 bases, leaving 10 bases between the germline ends. CDR3 length: 14 residues. The CDR3 spells CASSLGTIYNEQFF. CDR3 coding DNA: TGCGCCAGCAGCTTAGGAACGATATACAATGAGCAGTTCTTC.

The rearrangement uses TRBV7-2 and TRBJ2-7, with TRBD2 identical over 9 bases. The length of the CDR3 is 16 residues. Losses at the gene ends were 7 bases for V and 4 bases for J; bases not matched to a gene: 14. The germline V gene has CDR1 SGHTA and CDR2 FQGNSA. CDR3 DNA: TGTGCCAGCAACACCTTAGCGGGAGTAGGGAGTTACGAGCAGTACTTC. This sequence encodes CASNTLAGVGSYEQYF.

This sequence joins TRBV28 and TRBJ2-5; possible D gene TRBD2, 6 bases. The J call is in doubt because the DNA end fits TRBJ2-7 better. Germline V gives CDR1 MDHEN, CDR2 SYDVKM. CDR3 length: 15 residues. The CDR3 DNA sequence: TGTGCCAGCAGTTTTTCCGGGGGAGTTGTCTACGAGCAGTACTTC. The encoded protein is CASSFSGGVVYEQYF.

The chain recombines TRBV21-1 with TRBJ1-4; the D call in the table, TRBD1, was not verified against the DNA. TRBV21-1 is labeled a pseudogene. This CDR3 contains 13 residues. Here the CDR3 DNA reads TGTGCCATCGGAAACAGGGCTGATGAAAAACTGTTTTTT. Its translation: CAIGNRADEKLFF.